This T cell receptor beta chain was retrieved from a study of OX40 agonist ivuxolimab in advanced cancers. Study-level information: Participants could have had prior anti-PD-1, anti-PD-L1 or anti-CTLA-4 therapy, and approximately 40% had some. General study points: On average, a greater number of expanded clones characterised CD8+ T cells relative to CD4+. At 0.1 to 3.0 mg/kg and by week 6, CD4+ and CD8+ T cells in the blood had expanded clonally.

Sequenced by immunoSEQ multiplex PCR; TCRdb stores in-frame clones only, minus some. Of about 20,000 clones listed, around four fifths are singletons. Worth noting for this clone: Its antigen remains unknown.

Unmatched junction bases numbered 1, after V lost 3 bases and J lost 4 bases. Germline V gene lookup returns CDR1 PRHDT and CDR2 FYEKMQ (reference sequence). The length of the CDR3 is 14 residues. The origin of this receptor is an adult with an advanced solid tumor such as melanoma, head and neck, liver or kidney cancer. The genes are TRBV13 and TRBJ1-5; 9 bases line up with TRBD1. The sequenced sample was CD4+ or CD8+ T cells sorted from blood, obtained in a trial of the OX40 agonist ivuxolimab. In DNA form, the CDR3 reads TGTGCCAGCAGCTTCGGACAGGGGAATCAGCCCCAGCATTTT. As protein: CASSFGQGNQPQHF.